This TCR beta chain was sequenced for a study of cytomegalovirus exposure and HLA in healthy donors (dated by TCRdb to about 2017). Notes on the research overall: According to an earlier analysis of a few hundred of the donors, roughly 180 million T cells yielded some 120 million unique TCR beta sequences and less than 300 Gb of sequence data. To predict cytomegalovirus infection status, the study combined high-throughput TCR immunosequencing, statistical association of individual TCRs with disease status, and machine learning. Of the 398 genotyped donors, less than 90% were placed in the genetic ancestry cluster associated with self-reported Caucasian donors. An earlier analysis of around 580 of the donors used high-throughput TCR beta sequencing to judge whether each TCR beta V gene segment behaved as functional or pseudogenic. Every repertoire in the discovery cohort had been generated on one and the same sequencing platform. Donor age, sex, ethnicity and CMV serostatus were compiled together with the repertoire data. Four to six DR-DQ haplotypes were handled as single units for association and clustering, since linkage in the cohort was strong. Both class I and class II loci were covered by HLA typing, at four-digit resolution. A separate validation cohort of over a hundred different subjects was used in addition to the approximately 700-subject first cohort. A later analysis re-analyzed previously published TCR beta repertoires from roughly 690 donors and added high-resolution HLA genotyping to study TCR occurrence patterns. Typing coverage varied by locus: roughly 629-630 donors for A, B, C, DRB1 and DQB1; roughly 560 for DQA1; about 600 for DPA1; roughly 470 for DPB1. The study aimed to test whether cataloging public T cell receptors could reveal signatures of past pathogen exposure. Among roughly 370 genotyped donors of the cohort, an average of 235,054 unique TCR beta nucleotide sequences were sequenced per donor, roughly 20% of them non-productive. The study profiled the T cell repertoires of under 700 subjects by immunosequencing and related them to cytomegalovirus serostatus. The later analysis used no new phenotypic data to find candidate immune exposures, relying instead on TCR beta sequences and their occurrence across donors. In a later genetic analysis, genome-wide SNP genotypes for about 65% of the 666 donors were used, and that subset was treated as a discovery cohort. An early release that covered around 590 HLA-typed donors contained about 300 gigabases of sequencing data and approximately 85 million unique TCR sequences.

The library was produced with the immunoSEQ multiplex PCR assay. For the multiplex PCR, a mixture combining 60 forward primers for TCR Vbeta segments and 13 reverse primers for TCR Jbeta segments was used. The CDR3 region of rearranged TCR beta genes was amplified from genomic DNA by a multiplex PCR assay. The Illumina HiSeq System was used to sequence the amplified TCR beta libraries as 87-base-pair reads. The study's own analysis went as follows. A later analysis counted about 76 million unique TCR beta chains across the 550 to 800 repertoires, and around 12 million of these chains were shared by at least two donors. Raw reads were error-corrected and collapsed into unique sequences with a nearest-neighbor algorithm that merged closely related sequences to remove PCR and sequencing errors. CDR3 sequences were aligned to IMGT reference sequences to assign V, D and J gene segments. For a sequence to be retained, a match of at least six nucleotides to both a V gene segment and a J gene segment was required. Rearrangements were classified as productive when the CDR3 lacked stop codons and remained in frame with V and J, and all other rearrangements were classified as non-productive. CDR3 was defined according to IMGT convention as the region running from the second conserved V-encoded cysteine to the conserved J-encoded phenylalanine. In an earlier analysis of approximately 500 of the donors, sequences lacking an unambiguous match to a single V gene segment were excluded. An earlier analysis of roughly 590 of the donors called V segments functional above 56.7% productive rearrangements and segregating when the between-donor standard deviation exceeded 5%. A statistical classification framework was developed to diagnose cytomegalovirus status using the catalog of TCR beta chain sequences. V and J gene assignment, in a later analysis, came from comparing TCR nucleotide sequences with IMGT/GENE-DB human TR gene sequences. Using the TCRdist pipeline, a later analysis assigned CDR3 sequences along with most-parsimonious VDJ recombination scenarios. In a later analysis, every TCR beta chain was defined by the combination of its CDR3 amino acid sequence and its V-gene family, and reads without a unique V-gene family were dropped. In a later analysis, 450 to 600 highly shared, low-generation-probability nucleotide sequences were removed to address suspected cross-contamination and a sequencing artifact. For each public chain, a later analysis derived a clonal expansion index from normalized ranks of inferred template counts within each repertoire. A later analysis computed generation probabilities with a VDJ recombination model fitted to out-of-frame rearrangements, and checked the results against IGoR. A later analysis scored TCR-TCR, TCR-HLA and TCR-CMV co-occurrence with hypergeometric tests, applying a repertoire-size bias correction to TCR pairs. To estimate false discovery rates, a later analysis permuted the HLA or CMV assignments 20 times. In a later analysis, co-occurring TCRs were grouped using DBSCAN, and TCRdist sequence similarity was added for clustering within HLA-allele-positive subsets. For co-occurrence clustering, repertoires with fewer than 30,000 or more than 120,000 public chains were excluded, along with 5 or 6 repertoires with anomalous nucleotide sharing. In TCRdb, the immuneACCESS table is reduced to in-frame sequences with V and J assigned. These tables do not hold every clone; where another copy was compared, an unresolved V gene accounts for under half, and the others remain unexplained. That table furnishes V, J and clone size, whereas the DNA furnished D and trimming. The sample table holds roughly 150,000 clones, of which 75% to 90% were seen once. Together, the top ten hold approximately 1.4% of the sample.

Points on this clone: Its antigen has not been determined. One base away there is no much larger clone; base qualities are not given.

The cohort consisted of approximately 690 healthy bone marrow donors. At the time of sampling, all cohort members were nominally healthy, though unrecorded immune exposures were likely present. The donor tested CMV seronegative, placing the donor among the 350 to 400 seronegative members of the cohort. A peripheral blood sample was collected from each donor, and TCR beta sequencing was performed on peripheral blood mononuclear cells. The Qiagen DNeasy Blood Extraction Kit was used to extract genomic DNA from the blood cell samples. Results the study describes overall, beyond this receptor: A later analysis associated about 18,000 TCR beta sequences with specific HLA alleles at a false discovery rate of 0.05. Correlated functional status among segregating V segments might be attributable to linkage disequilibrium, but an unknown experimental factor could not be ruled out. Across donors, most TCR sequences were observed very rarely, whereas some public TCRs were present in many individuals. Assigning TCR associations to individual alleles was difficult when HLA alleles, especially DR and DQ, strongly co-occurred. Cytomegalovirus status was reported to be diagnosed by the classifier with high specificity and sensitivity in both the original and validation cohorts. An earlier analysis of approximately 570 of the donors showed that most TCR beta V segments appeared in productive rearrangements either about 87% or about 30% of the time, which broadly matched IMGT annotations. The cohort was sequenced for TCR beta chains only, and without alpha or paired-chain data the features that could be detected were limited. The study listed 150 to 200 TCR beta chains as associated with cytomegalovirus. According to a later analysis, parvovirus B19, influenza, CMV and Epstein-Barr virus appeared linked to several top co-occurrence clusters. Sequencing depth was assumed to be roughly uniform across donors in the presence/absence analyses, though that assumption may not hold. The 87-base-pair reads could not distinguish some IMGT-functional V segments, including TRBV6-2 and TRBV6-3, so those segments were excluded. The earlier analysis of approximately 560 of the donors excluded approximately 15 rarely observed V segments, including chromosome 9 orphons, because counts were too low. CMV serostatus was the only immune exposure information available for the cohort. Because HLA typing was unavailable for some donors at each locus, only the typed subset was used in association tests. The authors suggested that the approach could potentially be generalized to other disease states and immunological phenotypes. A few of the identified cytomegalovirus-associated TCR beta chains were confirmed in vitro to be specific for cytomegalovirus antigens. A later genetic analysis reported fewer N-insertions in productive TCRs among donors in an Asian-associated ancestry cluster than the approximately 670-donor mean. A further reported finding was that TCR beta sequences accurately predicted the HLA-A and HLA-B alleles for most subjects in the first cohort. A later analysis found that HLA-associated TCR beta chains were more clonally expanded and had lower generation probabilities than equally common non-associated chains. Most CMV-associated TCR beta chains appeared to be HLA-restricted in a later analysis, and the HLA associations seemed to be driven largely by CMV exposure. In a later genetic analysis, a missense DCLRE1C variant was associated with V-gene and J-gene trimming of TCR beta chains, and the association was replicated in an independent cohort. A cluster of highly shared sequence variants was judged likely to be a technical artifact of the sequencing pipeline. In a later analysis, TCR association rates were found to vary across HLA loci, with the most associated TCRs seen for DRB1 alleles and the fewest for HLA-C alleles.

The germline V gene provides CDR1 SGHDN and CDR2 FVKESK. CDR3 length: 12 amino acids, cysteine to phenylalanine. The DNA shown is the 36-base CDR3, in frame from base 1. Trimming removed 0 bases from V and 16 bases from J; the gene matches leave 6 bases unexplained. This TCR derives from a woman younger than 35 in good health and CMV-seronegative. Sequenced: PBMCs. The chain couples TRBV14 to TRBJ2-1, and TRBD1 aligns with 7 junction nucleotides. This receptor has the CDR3 CASSQDYGTAFF. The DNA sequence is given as TGTGCCAGCAGCCAAGACTACGGGACAGCTTTCTTC.